This T cell receptor beta chain was sequenced for a study of T-cell reconstitution after alpha-beta-depleted transplantation in children. This clonotype was recorded at least ten times. It was with unique molecular identifiers that the TCRbeta library was prepared. TCRdb recomputed calls from the PCR reads with MiXCR, one row per CDR3 protein. The repertoire holds 200,000 to 300,000 distinct CDR3 sequences, 12% seen once, with approximately 2.9% in the top ten. Sample: PBMCs from the stem cell graft donor, taken from the stem cell graft. The receptor's source is a human donor who donated a stem cell graft to a child with acute lymphoblastic leukemia.

The CDR3 loop reads CASSLPRLEKDSNEQFF. CDR3 DNA: TGTGCCAGCAGTCTCCCTAGACTAGAGAAAGATAGCAATGAGCAGTTCTTC. The V and J genes are TRBV28 and TRBJ2-1; perhaps TRBD2 as D (6 bases). The CDR3 length is 17 residues. The V end was cut by 5 bases, the J end by 6 bases, with 23 bases between. CDR1 MDHEN and CDR2 SYDVKM come from the germline V gene.